The present T cell receptor beta chain was sequenced within a study of T cells after yellow fever vaccination. Overall study results and limits: Boosting was followed by the reappearance of most primary-vaccination clones (roughly 95% CD4, about 90% CD8).

In TCRdb, the 5' RACE reads were re-called with MiXCR into one record per CDR3 protein. The sample comprises around 100,000 distinct CDR3 sequences, roughly 8.9% of which are singletons, and 25% rests with the top ten. There are 15 residues in the CDR3. Germline V gene data show CDR1 as DFQATT and CDR2 as SNEGSKA (reference sequence). V trimming: 6 bases; J trimming: 0 bases; junction bases outside the gene matches: 11. This clonotype was counted at least ten times. The antigen remains undetermined. The sequenced sample was CD8+ T cells sorted from PBMCs, obtained 45 days after the yellow fever booster vaccination. The rearrangement joins TRBV20-1 to TRBJ2-7, with 7 bases fitting TRBD2. The sequence came from a man in his thirties or forties who received the YFV17D yellow fever vaccine. CDR3 in DNA: TGCAGTGCACGCGTAAGCGGGACGAGCTCCTACGAGCAGTACTTC. It codes for CSARVSGTSSYEQYF.